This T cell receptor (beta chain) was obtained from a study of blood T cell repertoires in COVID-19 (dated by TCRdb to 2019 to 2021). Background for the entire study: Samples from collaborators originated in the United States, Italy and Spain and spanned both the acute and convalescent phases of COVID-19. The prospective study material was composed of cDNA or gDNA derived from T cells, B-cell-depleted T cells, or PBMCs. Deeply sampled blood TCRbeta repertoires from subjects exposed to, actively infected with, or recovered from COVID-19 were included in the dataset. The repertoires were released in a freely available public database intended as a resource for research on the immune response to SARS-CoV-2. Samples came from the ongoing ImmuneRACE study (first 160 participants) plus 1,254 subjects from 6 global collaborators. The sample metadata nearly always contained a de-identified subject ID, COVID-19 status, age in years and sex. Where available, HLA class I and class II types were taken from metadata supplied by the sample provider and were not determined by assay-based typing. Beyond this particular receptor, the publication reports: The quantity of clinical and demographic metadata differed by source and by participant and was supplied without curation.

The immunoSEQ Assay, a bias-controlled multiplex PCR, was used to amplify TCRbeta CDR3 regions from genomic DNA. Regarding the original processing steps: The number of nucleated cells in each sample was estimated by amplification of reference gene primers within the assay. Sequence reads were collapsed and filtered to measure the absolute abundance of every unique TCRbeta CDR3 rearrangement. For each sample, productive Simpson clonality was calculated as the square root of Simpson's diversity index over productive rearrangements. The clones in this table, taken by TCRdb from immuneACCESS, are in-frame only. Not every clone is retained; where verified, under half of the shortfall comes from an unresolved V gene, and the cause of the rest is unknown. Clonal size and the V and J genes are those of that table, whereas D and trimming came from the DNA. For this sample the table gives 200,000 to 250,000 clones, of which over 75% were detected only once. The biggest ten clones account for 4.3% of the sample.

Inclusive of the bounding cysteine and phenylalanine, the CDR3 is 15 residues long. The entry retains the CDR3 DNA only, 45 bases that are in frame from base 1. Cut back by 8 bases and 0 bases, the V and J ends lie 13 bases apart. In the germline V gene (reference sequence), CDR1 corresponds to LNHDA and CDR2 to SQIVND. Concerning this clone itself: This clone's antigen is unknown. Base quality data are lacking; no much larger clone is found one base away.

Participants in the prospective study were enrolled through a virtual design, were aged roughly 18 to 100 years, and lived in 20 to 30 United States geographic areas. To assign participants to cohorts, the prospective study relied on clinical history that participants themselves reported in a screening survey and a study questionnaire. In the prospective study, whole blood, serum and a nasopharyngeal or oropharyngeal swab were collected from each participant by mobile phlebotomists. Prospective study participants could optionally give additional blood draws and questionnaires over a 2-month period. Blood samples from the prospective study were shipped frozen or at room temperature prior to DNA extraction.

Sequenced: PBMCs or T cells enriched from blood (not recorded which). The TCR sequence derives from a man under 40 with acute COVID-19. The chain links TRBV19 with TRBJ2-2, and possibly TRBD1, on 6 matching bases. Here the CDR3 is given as CASRQGTTNTGELFF. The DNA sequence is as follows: TGTGCCAGTCGTCAGGGGACCACGAACACCGGGGAGCTGTTTTTT.